The 3 T cell receptor beta chains below all came from one sample that was sequenced in a study of OX40 agonist ivuxolimab in advanced cancers. The table came from immunoSEQ multiplex PCR; TCRdb's copy has only in-frame clones and leaves some out. The sample shows 20,000 to 25,000 clones, around 85% of them seen only once. The sequences come from CD4+ or CD8+ T cells sorted from blood, collected in a trial of the OX40 agonist ivuxolimab. These receptors originate from an adult with an advanced solid tumor such as melanoma, head and neck, liver or kidney cancer.

This clone was seen once. This chain links TRBV14 with TRBJ2-5; 7 bases agree with TRBD1. The CDR3 length is 14 residues. CDR1 SGHDN and CDR2 FVKESK come from the germline V gene. The V segment lost 2 bases and the J segment 2 bases; nucleotides outside the gene matches: 2. The CDR3 bases are TGTGCCAGCAGCCAACAGACAGGGCAAGAGACCCAGTACTTC. This sequence encodes CASSQQTGQETQYF.

In its sample, this clone was seen a few times. This chain joins TRBV9 and TRBJ2-7; the D gene is possibly TRBD1 (6 bases). V was clipped by 4 bases and J by 2 bases, with 13 bases between them. The CDR3 loop spans 14 amino acids. Germline V gives CDR1 SGDLS, CDR2 YYNGEE. The chain's CDR3 is CASSPGVYPYEQYF. The CDR3 DNA reads as TGTGCCAGCAGCCCAGGGGTCTATCCCTACGAGCAGTACTTC.

The J gene is TRBJ2-1, the V gene TRBV15; 7 nucleotides match TRBD2. J was trimmed by 3 bases and V by 3 bases; bases with no gene match: 11. The length of the CDR3 is 17 residues. Germline V gene data show CDR1 as LNHNV and CDR2 as YYDKDF (reference sequence). This chain's CDR3 is CATSSEPISGRYNEQFF. In DNA, the CDR3 is TGTGCCACCAGCAGTGAACCAATTAGCGGGCGCTACAATGAGCAGTTCTTC.